This TCR beta chain was sequenced in a study of CD8 T cells in Susac syndrome. Random hexamers served to reverse transcribe roughly 0.45 to 1 ug RNA. From the immunoSEQ multiplex PCR reads, TCRdb called clonotypes with MiXCR, one entry per CDR3 protein. The repertoire holds roughly 86,000 distinct CDR3 sequences, with 96% as singletons. V lost 0 bases and J lost 5, with 9 bases in between. CDR1 and CDR2 from the germline V gene are SGDLS and YYNGEE. CDR3 length: 14 residues. Material for sequencing was CD8+ T cells from PBMCs. The TCR was taken from a human donor with Susac syndrome. The rearrangement links TRBV9 to TRBJ2-4; D is perhaps TRBD2 (5 bases). CDR3 bases: TGTGCCAGCAGCGTAGCGGGAAACCAAAACATTCAGTACTTC. Its translation is CASSVAGNQNIQYF. Based on the CDR3 plus reference TRBV9 and TRBJ2-4, the full variable domain is DSGVTQTPKHLITATGQRVTLRCSPRSGDLSVYWYQQSLDQGLQFLIQYYNGEERAKGNILERFSAQQFPDLHSELNLSSLELGDSALYFCASSVAGNQNIQYFGAGTRLSVL.